This T cell receptor beta chain is from a study of T-cell memory formation after mild COVID-19. Study summary: Among the donors, TCR clusters were largely specific to each donor. Notes on the study in general: Mainly in CM and EM were contracting CD4+ clones; CD8+ were in EMRA. Within pre-infection memory, some responding clones were found, suggesting cross-reactive memory joined. Balance between CD4 and CD8 was seen in clones contracting day 15 to 85, and a CD4+ lean was seen in later expanders.

Concerning this clonotype: Antigen: not known.

The germline V gene has CDR1 SGHVS and CDR2 FNYEAQ. The CDR3 consists of 15 residues. Losses at the gene ends were 5 bases for V and 7 bases for J; bases not matched to a gene: 11. TCRdb analysed the 5' RACE reads with MiXCR anew, one entry per CDR3 protein. This table has about 110,000 distinct CDR3 sequences, 18% appearing once. This TCR derives from a man younger than 35 who had mild COVID-19 (a few samples of this study predate the infection). Cell type and time point are not known. Sequenced material: PBMCs or a T cell subset sorted from them (not recorded which). This sequence joins TRBV7-6 and TRBJ2-1, with 7 bases aligning to TRBD2. As DNA, the CDR3 is TGTGCCAGCAGCATGGGCCAAGCGGGGAGGAATGAGCAGTTCTTC. Translated: CASSMGQAGRNEQFF.